A single sample is the source of the 8 T cell receptor beta chains below, sequenced in a study of T-cell memory formation after mild COVID-19. TCRdb re-called the 5' RACE reads through MiXCR, storing one row per CDR3 protein. The table shows roughly 150,000 distinct CDR3 sequences, with around 13% occurring only once. The sequencing sample was made of PBMCs or a T cell subset sorted from them (not recorded which). Receptor source: a man younger than 30 who had mild COVID-19 (a few samples of this study predate the infection). Cell type and time point are not known.

The sample holds a few counts of this clonotype. The V call is TRBV5-1, the J call TRBJ1-2; 7 nucleotides align to TRBD1. Germline CDR1 reads SGHRS; CDR2 reads YFSETQ. J lost 7 bases, V lost 4 bases, and 7 bases had no gene match. CDR3 size: 13 residues. CDR3 residues: CASSHRQGGGYTF. The DNA for the CDR3 is TGCGCCAGCAGCCACCGACAGGGAGGTGGCTACACCTTC.

This clonotype showed up many times. The chain employs TRBV2 and TRBJ2-3; possible D gene TRBD1, 5 bases. This CDR3 is built from 15 residues. The germline V and J ends were trimmed by 2 bases and 6 bases, with 15 bases remaining between them. Germline-derived CDR1 and CDR2 are SNHLY and FYNNEI. The CDR3 sequence is CASSEQSRKGDTQYF. The CDR3 DNA sequence: TGTGCCAGCAGTGAACAATCCAGGAAGGGGGATACGCAGTATTTT.

This clonotype came up a few times. The chain recombines TRBV5-5 with TRBJ2-1; D unclear. The V gene's germline CDR1 is SGHKS and CDR2 YYEKEE (reference sequence). The CDR3 covers 12 residues. The germline V and J ends were trimmed by 3 bases and 8 bases, with 9 bases remaining between them. The CDR3 is CASSSSLDEQFF. CDR3 nucleotides: TGTGCCAGCAGCTCTAGTCTCGATGAGCAGTTCTTC.

The rearrangement joins TRBV6-1 to TRBJ1-1; D call uncertain. This CDR3 has 13 amino acids. V lost 3 bases and J 0 bases, leaving 5 bases between the germline ends. In germline, CDR1 is MNHNS, CDR2 SASEGT. The CDR3 here is CASSEVVNTEAFF. DNA of the CDR3: TGTGCCAGCAGTGAGGTGGTGAACACTGAAGCTTTCTTT.

This clonotype was seen only a few times. The chain has TRBV11-2 and TRBJ1-3, with D unresolved. The V gene's germline CDR1 is SGHAT and CDR2 FQNNGV. Trimming shortened V by 5 bases and J by 1 base, and 9 bases separated the two germline ends. The CDR3 contains 14 residues. CDR3 amino acids: CASSPQPSGNTIYF. CDR3 DNA sequence: TGTGCCAGCAGCCCCCAGCCGTCTGGAAACACCATATATTTT. Full variable domain (remainder filled in from reference TRBV11-2 and TRBJ1-3): EAGVAQSPRYKIIEKRQSVAFWCNPISGHATLYWYQQILGQGPKLLIQFQNNGVVDDSQLPKDRFSAERLKGVDSTLKIQPAKLEDSAVYLCASSPQPSGNTIYFGEGSWLTVV.

The genes are TRBV7-9 and TRBJ1-2, with a weak D call TRBD1 (5 bases). Germline values: CDR1 SEHNR, CDR2 FQNEAQ (reference sequence). The V end lost 0 bases, the J end lost 6 bases, and 17 bases lay between the germline ends. This CDR3 spans 16 amino acids. CDR3 nucleotides: TGTGCCAGCAGCTTAGCGGTTGGGCAGGGAGGGGATGGCTACACCTTC. Amino acids: CASSLAVGQGGDGYTF.

This chain connects TRBV12-3 or TRBV12-4 to TRBJ1-2; D ambiguous. Between the trimmed V and J ends, which lost 3 bases and 8 bases, there was a span of 13 bases. CDR3 length: 13 residues. The CDR3: CASSFAGPIGYTF. The CDR3 DNA reads TGTGCCAGCAGTTTCGCAGGACCTATCGGCTACACCTTC.

This clonotype was seen a few times. The rearrangement joins TRBV6-6 to TRBJ1-6, with 8 bases that match TRBD1. Trimming at V came to 4 bases and at J to 10 bases, leaving 6 bases not matched to a gene. Germline lookup yields CDR1 MNHNY and CDR2 SVGAGI (reference sequence). This CDR3 is built from 14 residues. In nucleotides, the CDR3 is TGTGCCAGCAGTTCCAGGGGGCCAGGGTCACCCCTCCACTTT. The encoded protein is CASSSRGPGSPLHF.